This T cell receptor (beta chain) was identified during a study of blood T cell repertoires in COVID-19. Study details: The United States, Italy and Spain supplied acute and convalescent COVID-19 samples.

Germline values: CDR1 SGHRS, CDR2 YFSETQ. Trimming at V came to 3 bases and at J to 1 base, leaving 3 bases not matched to a gene. CDR3 length: 14 residues. Categorization into cohorts depended on clinical history that participants reported. Recovery among Cohort 3 donors was established by two negative PCRs, clearance, or symptom resolution. Per the authors' pipeline: Estimation of nucleated cell counts was performed using reference gene primer amplification. Assay: immunoSEQ multiplex PCR; the TCRdb copy retains only in-frame clones and omits some. V, J and clone size reflect that table, while D and trimming were determined from the DNA. This sample has roughly 250,000 clones, with around 84% found just once. This clone was observed a single time.

V usage is TRBV5-1 and J usage is TRBJ1-1; 7 nucleotides match TRBD1. The origin of this receptor is a woman in her fifties or sixties who had recovered from COVID-19. The sequencing sample was made of PBMCs or T cells enriched from blood (not recorded which). CDR3 nucleotides: TGCGCCAGCAGCTCGGGACAGAAGAACACTGAAGCTTTCTTT. Protein sequence: CASSSGQKNTEAFF. Full variable domain (remainder filled in from reference TRBV5-1 and TRBJ1-1): KAGVTQTPRYLIKTRGQQVTLSCSPISGHRSVSWYQQTPGQGLQFLFEYFSETQRNKGNFPGRFSGRQFSNSRSEMNVSTLELGDSALYLCASSSGQKNTEAFFGQGTRLTVV.